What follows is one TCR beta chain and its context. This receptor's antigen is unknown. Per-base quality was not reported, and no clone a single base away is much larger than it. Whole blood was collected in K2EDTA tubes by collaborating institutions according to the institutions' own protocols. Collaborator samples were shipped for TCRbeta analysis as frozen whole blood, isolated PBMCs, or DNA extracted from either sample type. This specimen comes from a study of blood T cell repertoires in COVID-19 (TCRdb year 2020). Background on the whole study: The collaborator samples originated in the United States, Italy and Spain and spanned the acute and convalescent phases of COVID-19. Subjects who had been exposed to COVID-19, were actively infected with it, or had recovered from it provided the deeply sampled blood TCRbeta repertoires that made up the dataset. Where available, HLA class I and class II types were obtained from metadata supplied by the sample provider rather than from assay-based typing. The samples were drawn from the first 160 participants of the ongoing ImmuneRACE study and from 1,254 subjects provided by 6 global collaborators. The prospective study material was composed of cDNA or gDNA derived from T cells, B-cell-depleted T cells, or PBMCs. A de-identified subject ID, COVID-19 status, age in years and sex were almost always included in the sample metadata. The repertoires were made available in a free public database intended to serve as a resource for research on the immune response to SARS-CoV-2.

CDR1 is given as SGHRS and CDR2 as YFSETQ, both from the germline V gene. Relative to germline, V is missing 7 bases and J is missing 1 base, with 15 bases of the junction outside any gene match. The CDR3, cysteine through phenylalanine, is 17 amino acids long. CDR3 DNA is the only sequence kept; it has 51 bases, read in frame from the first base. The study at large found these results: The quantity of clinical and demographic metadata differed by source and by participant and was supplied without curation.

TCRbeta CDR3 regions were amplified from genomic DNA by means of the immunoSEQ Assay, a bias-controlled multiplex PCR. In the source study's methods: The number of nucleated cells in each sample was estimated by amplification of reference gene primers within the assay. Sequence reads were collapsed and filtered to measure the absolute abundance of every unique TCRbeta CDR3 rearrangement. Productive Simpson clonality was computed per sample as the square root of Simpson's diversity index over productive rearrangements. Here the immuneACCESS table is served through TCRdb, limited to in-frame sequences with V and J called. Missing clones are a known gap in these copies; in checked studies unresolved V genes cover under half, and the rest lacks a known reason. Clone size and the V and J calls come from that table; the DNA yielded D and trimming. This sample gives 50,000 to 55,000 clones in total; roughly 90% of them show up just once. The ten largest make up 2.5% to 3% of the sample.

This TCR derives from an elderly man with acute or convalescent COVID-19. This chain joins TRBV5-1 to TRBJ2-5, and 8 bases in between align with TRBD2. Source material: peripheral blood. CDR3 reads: CASSFTQGAGVQETQYF. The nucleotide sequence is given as TGCGCCAGCTCTTTCACCCAAGGAGCGGGGGTCCAAGAGACCCAGTACTTC.